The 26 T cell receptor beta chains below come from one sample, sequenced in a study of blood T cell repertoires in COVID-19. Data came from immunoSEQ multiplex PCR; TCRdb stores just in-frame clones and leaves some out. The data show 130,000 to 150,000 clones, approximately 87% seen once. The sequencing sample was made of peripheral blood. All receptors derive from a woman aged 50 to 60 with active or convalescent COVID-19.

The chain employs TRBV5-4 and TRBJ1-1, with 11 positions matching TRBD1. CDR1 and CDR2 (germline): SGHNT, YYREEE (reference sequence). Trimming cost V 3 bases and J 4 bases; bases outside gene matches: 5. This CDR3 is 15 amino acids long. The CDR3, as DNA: TGTGCCAGCAGCTCGGACAGGGGGCTTGGCACTGAAGCTTTCTTT. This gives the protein CASSSDRGLGTEAFF. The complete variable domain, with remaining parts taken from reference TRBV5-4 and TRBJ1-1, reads ETGVTQSPTHLIKTRGQQVTLRCSSQSGHNTVSWYQQALGQGPQFIFQYYREEENGRGNFPPRFSGLQFPNYSSELNVNALELDDSALYLCASSSDRGLGTEAFFGQGTRLTVV.

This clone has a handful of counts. The DNA of the CDR3 is TGTGCCAGCAGCCAAGCCACAGGGGGAGTTGGTCAGCCCCAGCATTTT. Protein: CASSQATGGVGQPQHF. The J gene is TRBJ1-5, the V gene TRBV3-1 (or the pseudogene TRBV3-2); 8 bases map to TRBD1. In germline, CDR1 is LGHDT, CDR2 YNNKEL (reference sequence). CDR3 length: 16 residues. After removal of 1 base from V and 6 bases from J, the junction contained 8 bases not matched to a gene.

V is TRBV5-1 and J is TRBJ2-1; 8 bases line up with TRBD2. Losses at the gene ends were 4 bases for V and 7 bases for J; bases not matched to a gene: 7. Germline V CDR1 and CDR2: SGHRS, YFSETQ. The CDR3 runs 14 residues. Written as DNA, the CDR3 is TGCGCCAGCAGCACTGGCGGGGGGACAAATGAGCAGTTCTTC. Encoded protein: CASSTGGGTNEQFF.

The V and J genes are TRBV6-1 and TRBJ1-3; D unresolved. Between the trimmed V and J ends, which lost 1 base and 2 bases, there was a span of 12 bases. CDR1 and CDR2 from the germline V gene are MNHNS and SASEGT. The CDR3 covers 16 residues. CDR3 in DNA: TGTGCCAGCAGTGAAGAGTTTGTGGGCCCTGGAAACACCATATATTTT. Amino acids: CASSEEFVGPGNTIYF.

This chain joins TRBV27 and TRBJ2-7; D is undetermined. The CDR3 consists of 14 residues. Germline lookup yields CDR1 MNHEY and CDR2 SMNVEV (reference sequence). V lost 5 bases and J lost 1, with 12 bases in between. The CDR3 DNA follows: TGTGCCAGCAGTCCCCGTGGAGTGTCCTACGAGCAGTACTTC. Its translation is CASSPRGVSYEQYF.

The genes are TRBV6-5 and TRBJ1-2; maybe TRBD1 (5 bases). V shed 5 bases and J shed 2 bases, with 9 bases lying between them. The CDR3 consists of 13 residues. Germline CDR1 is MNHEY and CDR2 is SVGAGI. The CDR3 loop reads CASSQTENYGYTF. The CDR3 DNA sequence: TGTGCCAGCAGTCAGACAGAAAACTATGGCTACACCTTC.

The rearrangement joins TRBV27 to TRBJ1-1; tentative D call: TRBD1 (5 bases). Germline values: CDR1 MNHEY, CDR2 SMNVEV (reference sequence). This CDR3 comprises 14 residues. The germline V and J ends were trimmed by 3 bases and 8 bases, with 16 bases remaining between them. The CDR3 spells CASSFSGGVEEAFF. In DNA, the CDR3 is TGTGCCAGCAGTTTTTCGGGGGGAGTTGAAGAAGCTTTCTTT.

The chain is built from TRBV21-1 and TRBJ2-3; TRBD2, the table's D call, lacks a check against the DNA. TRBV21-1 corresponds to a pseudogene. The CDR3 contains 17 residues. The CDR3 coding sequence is TGTGCCAGCAGCAAAATCCGACTAGCGGGCCGCACAGATACGCAGTATTTT. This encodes CASSKIRLAGRTDTQYF.

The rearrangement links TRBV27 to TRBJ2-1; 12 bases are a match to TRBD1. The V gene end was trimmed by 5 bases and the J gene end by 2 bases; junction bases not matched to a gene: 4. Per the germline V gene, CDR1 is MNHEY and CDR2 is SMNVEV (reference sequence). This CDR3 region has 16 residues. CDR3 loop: CASSDGTGGTYNEQFF. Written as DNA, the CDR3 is TGTGCCAGCAGTGACGGGACAGGGGGCACCTACAATGAGCAGTTCTTC.

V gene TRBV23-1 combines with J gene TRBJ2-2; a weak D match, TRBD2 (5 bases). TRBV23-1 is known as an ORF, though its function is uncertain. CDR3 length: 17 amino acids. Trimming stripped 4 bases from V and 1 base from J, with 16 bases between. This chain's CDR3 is CASSPRVVPLNTGELFF. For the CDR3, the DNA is TGCGCCAGCAGTCCGCGGGTGGTTCCGCTGAACACCGGGGAGCTGTTTTTT.

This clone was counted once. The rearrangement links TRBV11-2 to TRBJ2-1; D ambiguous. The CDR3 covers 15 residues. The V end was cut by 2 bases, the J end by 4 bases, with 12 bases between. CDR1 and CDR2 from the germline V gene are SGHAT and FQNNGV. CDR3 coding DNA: TGTGCCAGCAGCTTATCAGGCGTCGCATACAATGAGCAGTTCTTC. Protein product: CASSLSGVAYNEQFF.

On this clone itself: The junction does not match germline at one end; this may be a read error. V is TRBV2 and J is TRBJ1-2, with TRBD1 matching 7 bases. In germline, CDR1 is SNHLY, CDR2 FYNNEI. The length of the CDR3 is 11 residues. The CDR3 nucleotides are TGTGCCAGCACATGGACAGGAATTACTATCTTC. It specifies CASTWTGITIF. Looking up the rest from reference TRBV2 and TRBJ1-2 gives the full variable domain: EPEVTQTPSHQVTQMGQEVILRCVPISNHLYFYWYRQILGQKVEFLVSFYNNEISEKSEIFDDQFSVERPDGSNFTLKIRSTKLEDSAMYFCASTWTGITIFGSGTRLTVV.

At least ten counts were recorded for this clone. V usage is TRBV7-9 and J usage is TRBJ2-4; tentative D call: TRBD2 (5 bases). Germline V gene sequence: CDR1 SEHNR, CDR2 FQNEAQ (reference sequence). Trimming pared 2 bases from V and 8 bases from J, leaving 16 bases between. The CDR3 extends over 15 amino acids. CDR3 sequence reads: CASSLSRGIGDIQYF. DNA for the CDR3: TGTGCCAGCAGCTTAAGTCGAGGGATTGGAGACATTCAGTACTTC.

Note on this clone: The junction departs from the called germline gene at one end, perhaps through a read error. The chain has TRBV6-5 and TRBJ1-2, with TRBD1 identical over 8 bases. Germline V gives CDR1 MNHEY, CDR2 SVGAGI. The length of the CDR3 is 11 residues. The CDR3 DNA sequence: TGTGCCAGCAGTACCAGGGGGCGCTGGGCGTTC. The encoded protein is CASSTRGRWAF.

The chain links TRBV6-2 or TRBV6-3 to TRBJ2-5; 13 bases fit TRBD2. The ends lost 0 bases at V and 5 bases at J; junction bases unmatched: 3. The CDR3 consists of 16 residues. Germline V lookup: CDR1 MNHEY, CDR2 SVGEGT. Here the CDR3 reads CASSYSTSGGWETQYF. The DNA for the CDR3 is TGTGCCAGCAGTTACTCGACTAGCGGGGGGTGGGAGACCCAGTACTTC.

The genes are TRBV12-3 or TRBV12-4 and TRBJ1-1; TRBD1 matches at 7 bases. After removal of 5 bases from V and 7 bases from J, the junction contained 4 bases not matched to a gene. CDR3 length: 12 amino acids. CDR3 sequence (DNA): TGTGCCAGCAGTCCAGGGACAGTTGAAGCTTTCTTT. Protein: CASSPGTVEAFF.

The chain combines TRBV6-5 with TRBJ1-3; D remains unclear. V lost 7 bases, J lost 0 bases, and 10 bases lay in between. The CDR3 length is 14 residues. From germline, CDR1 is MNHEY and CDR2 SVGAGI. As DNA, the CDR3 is TGTGCCAGCATGCACAGTCTCTCTGGAAACACCATATATTTT. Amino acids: CASMHSLSGNTIYF.

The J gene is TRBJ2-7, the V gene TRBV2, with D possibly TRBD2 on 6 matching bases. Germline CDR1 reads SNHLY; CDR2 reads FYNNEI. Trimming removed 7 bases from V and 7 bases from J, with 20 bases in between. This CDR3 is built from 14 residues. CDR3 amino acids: CASNSREVRREQYF. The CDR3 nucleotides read TGTGCCAGCAACAGCAGGGAGGTAAGAAGGGAGCAGTACTTC.

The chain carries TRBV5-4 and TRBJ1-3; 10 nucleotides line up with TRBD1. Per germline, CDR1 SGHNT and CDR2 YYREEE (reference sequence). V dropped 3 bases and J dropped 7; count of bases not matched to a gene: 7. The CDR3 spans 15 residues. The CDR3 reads CASSSGRQGANTIYF. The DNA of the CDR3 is TGTGCCAGCAGCTCGGGACGACAGGGGGCCAACACCATATATTTT.

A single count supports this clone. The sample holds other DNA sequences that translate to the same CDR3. Here the CDR3 reads CASSYSGGYGYTF. Here the CDR3 DNA reads TGTGCCAGCAGTTACTCGGGGGGCTATGGCTACACCTTC. The V and J genes are TRBV6-5 and TRBJ1-2; D is possibly TRBD1 (5 bases). The V and J ends lost 0 bases and 4 bases respectively, with 6 bases between them. The CDR3 totals 13 residues. Looked up from germline, CDR1 is MNHEY and CDR2 is SVGAGI.

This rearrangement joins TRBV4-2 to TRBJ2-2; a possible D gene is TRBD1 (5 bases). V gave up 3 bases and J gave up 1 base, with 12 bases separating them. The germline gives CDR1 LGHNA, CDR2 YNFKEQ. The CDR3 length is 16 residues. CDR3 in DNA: TGTGCCAGCAGCCAGGTGACAGCATTGAACACCGGGGAGCTGTTTTTT. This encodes CASSQVTALNTGELFF.

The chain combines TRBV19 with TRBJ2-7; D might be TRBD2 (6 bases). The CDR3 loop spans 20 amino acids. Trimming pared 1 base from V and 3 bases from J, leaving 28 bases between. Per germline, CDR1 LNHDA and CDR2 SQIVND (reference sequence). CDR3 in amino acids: CASSIVSYTARRGEIYEQYF. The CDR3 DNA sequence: TGTGCCAGTAGTATAGTTTCTTATACAGCGAGGAGGGGAGAGATCTACGAGCAGTACTTC. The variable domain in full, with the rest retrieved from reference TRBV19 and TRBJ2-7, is DGGITQSPKYLFRKEGQNVTLSCEQNLNHDAMYWYRQDPGQGLRLIYYSQIVNDFQKGDIAEGYSVSREKKESFPLTVTSAQKNPTAFYLCASSIVSYTARRGEIYEQYFGPGTRLTVT.

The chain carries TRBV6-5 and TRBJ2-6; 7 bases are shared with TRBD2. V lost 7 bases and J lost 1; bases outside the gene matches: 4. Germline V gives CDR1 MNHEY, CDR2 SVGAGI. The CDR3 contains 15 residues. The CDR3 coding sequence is TGTGCCAGCATGGGAGGGAGATCTGGGGCCAACGTCCTGACTTTC. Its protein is CASMGGRSGANVLTF.

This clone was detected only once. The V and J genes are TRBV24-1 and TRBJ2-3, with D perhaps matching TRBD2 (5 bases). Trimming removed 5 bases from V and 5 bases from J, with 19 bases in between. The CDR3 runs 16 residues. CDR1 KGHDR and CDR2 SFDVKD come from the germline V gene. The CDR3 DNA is TGTGCCACCAGTGCCCAAGAGGCCACACGGGGAGATACGCAGTATTTT. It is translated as CATSAQEATRGDTQYF.

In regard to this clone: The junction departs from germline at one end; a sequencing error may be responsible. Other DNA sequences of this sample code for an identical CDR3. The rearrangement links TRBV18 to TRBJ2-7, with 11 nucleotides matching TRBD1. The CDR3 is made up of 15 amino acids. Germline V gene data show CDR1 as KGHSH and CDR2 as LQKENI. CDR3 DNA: TGTGCCAGCTCACCCGGGACAGGGGGGCACTACGAGCAGTACTTT. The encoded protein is CASSPGTGGHYEQYF.

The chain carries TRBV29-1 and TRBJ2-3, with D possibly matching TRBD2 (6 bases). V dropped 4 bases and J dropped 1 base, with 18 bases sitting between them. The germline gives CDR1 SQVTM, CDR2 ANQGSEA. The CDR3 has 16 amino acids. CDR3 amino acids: CSVGTPGGSGTDTQYF. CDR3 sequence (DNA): TGCAGCGTTGGGACCCCTGGGGGGTCTGGCACAGATACGCAGTATTTT.